The present T cell receptor beta chain was sequenced within a study of T cell repertoires in cytomegalovirus infection. Study-level background: Shared public TCR beta signatures pointed to both CMV infection and a matching HLA type. Study-wide results and limits: HLA-C-restricted, CMV-specific TCR beta clonotypes were dominant ex vivo. Identification of carriers of CMV plus the relevant HLA was performed using cumulative public TCR beta family frequency.

As to this clonotype: Its antigen is currently unknown.

TCRdb independently ran MiXCR on the reads; one entry per CDR3 protein. The profile shows approximately 750,000 distinct CDR3 sequences, roughly 36% of them singletons. Losses at the gene ends were 3 bases for V and 2 bases for J; bases not matched to a gene: 4. This CDR3 has 15 amino acids. The germline V gene has CDR1 SGHTA and CDR2 FQGNSA. The J gene is TRBJ1-2, the V gene TRBV7-2; 9 bases match TRBD1. The receptor was derived from a human donor in good health (CMV status not recorded). Some clones in this sample may be carry-over from other donors' samples. Sequenced sample: PBMCs. This CDR3 reads CASSFGTGKNYGYTF. Here the CDR3 DNA reads TGTGCCAGCAGCTTTGGGACAGGGAAAAACTATGGCTACACCTTC.